Described below is a single T cell receptor (beta chain) sequence and its context. Its antigen is still unknown. CDR3 length: 16 amino acids. Unmatched junction bases numbered 4, after V lost 2 bases and J lost 1 base. CDR1 SGHVS and CDR2 FQNEAQ come from the germline V gene. RNA transcripts provided the template for amplifying TCR beta CDR3 regions. Second-round multiplex PCR came after a first-round RT-PCR that employed HTBI primers. In TCRdb, the multiplex PCR reads were re-called with MiXCR into one record per CDR3 protein. The sample consists of around 1,000,000 distinct CDR3 sequences, about 36% of them appearing once. This specimen belongs to a study of Graves' ophthalmopathy and Graves' hyperthyroidism. The study, taken as a whole, reports: Among thyroid clonotypes expanded above 0.001 frequency, most also appeared in blood. Predictions made by the model for ophthalmopathy progression reached approximately 70% sensitivity and around 72% specificity.

The clonotype originates from an adult man with Graves' hyperthyroidism. The chain employs TRBV7-8 and TRBJ2-5; 10 bases fit TRBD2. Sequencing input: peripheral blood or thyroid tissue (not recorded which). The CDR3 region has the DNA TGTGCCAGCAGCTTATCAAGCGGGAGGGCCCAAGAGACCCAGTACTTC. It translates to CASSLSSGRAQETQYF.